This T cell receptor beta chain was captured by sequencing in a study of CD8 T cells in ankylosing spondylitis. Broader study findings: Characteristic of ankylosing spondylitis blood, it appeared, was a TCR beta motif comprising eight highly homologous variants.

Worth noting for this clonotype: Its cognate antigen is unknown.

For TCR beta, libraries came from quantitative 5'-RACE with molecular barcodes. TCRdb redid the calling of the 5' RACE reads with MiXCR, one entry per CDR3 protein. The sample has about 350,000 distinct CDR3 sequences, more than 20% seen once. Germline-derived CDR1 and CDR2 are SGHTA and FQGTGA. The CDR3 totals 15 residues. V was trimmed by 5 bases and J by 4 bases, leaving 16 bases between them. The sample taken for sequencing was blood, either unsorted or a sorted T cell fraction (not recorded which). The clonotype originates from a male donor with ankylosing spondylitis or in good health (not recorded which). This chain joins TRBV7-3 and TRBJ2-3, with D unclear. The CDR3, as DNA: TGTGCCAGCAGCCAACGGGTTAGCTCGTCAGATACGCAGTATTTT. It yields the protein CASSQRVSSSDTQYF.